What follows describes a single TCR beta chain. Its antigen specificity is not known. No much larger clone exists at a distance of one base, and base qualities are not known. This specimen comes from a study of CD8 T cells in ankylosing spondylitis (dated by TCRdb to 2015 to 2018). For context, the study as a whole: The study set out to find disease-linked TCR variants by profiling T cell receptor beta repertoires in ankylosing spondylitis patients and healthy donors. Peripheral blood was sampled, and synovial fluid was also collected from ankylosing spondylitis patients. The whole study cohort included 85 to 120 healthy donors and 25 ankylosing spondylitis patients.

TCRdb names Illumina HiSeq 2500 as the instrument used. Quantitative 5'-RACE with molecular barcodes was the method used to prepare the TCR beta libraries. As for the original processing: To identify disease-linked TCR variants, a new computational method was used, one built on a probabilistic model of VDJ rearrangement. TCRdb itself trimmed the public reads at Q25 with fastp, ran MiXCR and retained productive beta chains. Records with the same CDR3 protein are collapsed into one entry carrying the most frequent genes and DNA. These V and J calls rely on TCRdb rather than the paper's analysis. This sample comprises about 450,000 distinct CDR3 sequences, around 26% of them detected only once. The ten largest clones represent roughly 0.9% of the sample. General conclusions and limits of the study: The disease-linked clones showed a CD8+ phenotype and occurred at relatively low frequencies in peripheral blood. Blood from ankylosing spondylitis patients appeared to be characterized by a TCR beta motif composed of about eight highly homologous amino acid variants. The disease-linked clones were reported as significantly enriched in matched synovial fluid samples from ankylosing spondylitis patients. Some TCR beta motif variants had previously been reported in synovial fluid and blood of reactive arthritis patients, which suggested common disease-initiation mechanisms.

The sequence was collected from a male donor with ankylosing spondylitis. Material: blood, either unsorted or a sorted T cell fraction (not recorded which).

The bases are TGTGCCAGCAGTTTAGAGAGATTAGGCTACACCTTC. This sequence encodes CASSLERLGYTF. Recombination linked TRBV12-3 or TRBV12-4 to TRBJ1-2; no D gene is confidently identified. V is clipped by 1 base and J by 8 bases, and the sequence between their germline boundaries is 8 bases long. From its cysteine to its phenylalanine, the CDR3 spans 12 amino acids. The CDR3 DNA has 36 bases and is translated from base 1.